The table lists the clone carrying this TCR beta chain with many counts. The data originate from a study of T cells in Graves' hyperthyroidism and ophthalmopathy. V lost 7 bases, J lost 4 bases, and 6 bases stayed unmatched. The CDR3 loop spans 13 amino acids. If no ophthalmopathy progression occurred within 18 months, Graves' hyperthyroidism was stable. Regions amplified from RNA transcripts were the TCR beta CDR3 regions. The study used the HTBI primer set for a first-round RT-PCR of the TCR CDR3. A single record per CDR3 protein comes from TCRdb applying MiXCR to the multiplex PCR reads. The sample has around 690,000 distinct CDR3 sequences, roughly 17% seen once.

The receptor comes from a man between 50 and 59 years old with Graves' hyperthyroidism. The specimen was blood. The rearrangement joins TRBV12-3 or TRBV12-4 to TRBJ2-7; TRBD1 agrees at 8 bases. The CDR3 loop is CASTWDRRYEQYF. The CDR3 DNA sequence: TGTGCCAGCACCTGGGACAGGAGGTACGAGCAGTACTTC.